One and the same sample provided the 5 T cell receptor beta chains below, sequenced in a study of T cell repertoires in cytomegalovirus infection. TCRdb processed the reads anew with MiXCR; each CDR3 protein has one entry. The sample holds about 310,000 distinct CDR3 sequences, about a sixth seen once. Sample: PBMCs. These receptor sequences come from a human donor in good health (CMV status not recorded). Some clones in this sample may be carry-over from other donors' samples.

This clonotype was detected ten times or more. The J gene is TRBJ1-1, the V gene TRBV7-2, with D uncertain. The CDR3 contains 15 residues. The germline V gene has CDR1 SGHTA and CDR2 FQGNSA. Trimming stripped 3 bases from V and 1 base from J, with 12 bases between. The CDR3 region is CASSFLGRGNTEAFF. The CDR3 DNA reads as TGTGCCAGCAGCTTTCTAGGTCGAGGGAACACTGAAGCTTTCTTT.

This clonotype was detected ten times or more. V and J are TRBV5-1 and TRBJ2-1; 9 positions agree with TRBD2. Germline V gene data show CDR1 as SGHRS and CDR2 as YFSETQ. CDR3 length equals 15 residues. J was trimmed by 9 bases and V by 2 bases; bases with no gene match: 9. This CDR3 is CASSFNGGGDGEQFF. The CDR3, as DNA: TGCGCCAGCAGCTTTAATGGCGGGGGGGACGGTGAGCAGTTCTTC.

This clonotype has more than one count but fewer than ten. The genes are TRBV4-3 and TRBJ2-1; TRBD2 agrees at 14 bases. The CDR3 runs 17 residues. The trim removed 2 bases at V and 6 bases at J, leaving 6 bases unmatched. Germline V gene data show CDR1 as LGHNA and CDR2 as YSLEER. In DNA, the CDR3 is TGCGCCAGCAGCCAAACATCGGGGACTAGCGGGGGCAATGAGCAGTTCTTC. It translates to CASSQTSGTSGGNEQFF.

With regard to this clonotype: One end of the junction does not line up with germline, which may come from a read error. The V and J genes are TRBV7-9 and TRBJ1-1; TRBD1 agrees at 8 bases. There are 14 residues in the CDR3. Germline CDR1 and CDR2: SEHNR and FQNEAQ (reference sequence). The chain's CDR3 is CASRLQGVGTEAFF. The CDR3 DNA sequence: TGTGCCAGCAGGCTACAGGGGGTAGGGACTGAAGCGTTCTTT.

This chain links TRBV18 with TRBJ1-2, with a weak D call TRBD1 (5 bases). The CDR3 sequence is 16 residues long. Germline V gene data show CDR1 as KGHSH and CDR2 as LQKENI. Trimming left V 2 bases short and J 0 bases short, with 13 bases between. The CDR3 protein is CASSPTGRGTNYGYTF. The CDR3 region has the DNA TGTGCCAGCTCACCAACGGGACGGGGAACTAACTATGGCTACACCTTC.